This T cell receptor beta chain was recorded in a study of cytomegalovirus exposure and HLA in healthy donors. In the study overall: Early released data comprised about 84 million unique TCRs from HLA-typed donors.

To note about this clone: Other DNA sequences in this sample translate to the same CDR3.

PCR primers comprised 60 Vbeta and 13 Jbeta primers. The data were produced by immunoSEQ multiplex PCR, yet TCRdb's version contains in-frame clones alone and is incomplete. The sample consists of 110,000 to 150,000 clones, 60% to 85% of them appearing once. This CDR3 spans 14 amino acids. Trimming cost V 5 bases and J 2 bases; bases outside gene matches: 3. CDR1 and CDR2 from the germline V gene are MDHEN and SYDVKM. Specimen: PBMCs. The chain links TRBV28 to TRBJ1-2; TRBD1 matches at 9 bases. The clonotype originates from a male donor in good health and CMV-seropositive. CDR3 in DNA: TGTGCCAGCAGTAAGACAGGGGGGAACTATGGCTACACCTTC. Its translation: CASSKTGGNYGYTF.